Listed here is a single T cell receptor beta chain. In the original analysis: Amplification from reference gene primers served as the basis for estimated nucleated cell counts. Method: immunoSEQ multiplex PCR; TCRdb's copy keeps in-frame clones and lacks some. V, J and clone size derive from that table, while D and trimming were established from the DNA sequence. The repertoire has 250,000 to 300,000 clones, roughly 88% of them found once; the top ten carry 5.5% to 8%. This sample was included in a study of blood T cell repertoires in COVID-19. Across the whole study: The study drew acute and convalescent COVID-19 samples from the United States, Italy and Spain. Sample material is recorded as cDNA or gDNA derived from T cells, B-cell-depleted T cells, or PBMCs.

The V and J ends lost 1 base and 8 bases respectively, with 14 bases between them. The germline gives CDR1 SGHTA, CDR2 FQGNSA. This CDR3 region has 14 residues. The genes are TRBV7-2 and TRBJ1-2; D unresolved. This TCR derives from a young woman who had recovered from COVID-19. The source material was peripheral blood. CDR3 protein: CASSLGPDSEGYTF. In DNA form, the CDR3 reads TGTGCCAGCAGCTTAGGCCCCGATTCGGAGGGCTACACCTTC.